This T cell receptor beta chain was sequenced for a study of shared clonotypes between healthy human individuals. Study findings and constraints: An effect of sequencing depth on clonotype sharing among donors was expected. Across subsets, estimated richness was generally greater for naive than for memory populations. Approximately 5.4% of naive CD4 clonotypes were common to several donors.

Profiled with immunoSEQ multiplex PCR; TCRdb holds only in-frame clones, not every one. In the table there are around 1,900,000 clones, just under 95% of which are singletons. Germline CDR1 reads SEHNR; CDR2 reads FQNEAQ (reference sequence). V lost 4 bases and J lost 1, with 15 bases in between. The CDR3 sequence is 16 residues long. Cells designated naive CD8 were CD45RO-negative and were positively selected for CCR7, with terminally differentiated effector memory CD45RA+ cells excluded. As to this clone: Its antigen is unknown.

Sequencing was done on a sample of naive CD8+ T cells from PBMCs. This sequence was found in a man aged 18 to 29 in good health. Some clones in this sample may be carry-over from other donors' samples. This chain links TRBV7-9 with TRBJ2-3; tentatively, D is TRBD2 (6 bases). The CDR3 nucleotides read TGTGCCAGCAGCTCGGAGGGCGGGAAGGGCACAGATACGCAGTATTTT. Residues: CASSSEGGKGTDTQYF.